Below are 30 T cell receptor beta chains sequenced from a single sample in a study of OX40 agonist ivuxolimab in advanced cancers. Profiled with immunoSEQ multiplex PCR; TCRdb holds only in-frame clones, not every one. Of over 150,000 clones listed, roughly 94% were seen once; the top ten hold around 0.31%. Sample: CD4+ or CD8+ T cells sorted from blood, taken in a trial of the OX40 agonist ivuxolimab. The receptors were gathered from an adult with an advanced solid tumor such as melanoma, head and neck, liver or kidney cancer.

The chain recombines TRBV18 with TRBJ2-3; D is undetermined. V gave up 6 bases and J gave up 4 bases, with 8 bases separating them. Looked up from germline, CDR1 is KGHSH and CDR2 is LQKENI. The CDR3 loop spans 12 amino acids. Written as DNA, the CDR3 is TGTGCCAGCTCCCGGAGCGCAGATACGCAGTATTTT. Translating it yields CASSRSADTQYF.

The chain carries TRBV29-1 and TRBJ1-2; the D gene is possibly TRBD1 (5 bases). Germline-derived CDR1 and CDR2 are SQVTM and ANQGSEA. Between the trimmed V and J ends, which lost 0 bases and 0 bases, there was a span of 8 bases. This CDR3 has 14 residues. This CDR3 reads CSVEEAGTNYGYTF. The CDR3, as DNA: TGCAGCGTTGAAGAGGCAGGGACTAACTATGGCTACACCTTC.

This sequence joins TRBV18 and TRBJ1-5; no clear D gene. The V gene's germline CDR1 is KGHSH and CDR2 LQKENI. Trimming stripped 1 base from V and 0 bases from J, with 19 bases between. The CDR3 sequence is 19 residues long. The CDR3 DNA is TGTGCCAGCTCACCACGCCCCGGGAAAAAAGTTGGTAGCAATCAGCCCCAGCATTTT. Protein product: CASSPRPGKKVGSNQPQHF.

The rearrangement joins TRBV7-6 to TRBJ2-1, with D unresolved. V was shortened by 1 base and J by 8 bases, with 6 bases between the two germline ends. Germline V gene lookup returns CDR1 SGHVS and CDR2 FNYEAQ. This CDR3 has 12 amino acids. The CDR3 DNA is TGTGCCAGCAGCTTAGTTGTTCATGAGCAGTTCTTC. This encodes CASSLVVHEQFF.

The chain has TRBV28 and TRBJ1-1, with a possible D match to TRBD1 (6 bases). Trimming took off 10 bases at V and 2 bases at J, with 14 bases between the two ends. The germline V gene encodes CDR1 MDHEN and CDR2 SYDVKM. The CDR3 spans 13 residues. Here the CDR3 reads CAITGTENTEAFF. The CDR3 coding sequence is TGTGCCATCACAGGGACGGAAAACACTGAAGCTTTCTTT.

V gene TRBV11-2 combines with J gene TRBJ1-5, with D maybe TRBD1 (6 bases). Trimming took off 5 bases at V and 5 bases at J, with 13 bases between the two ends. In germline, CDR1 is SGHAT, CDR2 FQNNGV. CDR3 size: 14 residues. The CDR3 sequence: CASSLYGGYQPQHF. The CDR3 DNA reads TGTGCCAGCAGCCTTTATGGGGGCTATCAGCCCCAGCATTTT.

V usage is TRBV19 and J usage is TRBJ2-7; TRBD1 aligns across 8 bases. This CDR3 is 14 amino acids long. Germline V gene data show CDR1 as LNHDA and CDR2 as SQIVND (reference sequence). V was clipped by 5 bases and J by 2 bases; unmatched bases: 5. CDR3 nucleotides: TGTGCCAGTAGTTTGCAGGGGGCGACCTACGAGCAGTACTTC. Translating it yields CASSLQGATYEQYF.

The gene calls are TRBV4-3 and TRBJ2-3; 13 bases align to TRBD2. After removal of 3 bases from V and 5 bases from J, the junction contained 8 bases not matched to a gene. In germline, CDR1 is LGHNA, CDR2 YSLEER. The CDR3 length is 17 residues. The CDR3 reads CASSQATSGGPQDTQYF. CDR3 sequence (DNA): TGCGCCAGCAGCCAGGCGACTAGCGGGGGGCCCCAAGATACGCAGTATTTT.

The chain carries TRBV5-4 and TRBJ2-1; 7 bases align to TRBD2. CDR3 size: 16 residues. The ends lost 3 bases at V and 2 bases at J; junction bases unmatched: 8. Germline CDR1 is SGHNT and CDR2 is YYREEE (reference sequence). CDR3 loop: CASSSGLDGPYNEQFF. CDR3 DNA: TGTGCCAGCAGCTCAGGACTAGACGGGCCCTACAATGAGCAGTTCTTC.

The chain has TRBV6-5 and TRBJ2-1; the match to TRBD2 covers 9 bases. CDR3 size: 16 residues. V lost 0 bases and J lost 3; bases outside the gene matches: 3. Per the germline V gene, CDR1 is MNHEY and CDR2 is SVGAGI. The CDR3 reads CASSYSGTSSYNEQFF. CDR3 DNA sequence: TGTGCCAGCAGTTACTCCGGGACTAGCAGCTACAATGAGCAGTTCTTC.

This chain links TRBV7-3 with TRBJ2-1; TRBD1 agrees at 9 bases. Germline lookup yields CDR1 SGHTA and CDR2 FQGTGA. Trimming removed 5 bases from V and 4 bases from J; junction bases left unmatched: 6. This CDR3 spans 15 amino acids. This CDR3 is CASSRDRAGYNEQFF. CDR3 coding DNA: TGTGCCAGCAGCCGGGACAGGGCGGGATACAATGAGCAGTTCTTC.

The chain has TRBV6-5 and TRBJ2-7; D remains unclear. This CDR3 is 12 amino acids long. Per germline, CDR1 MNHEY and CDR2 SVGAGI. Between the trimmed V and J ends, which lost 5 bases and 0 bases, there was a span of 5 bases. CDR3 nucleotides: TGTGCCAGCAGTCAAAGCTCCTACGAGCAGTACTTC. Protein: CASSQSSYEQYF.

DNA for the CDR3: TGTGCCAGCAGCGGGCACGGTACAGATACGCAGTATTTT. Translation gives CASSGHGTDTQYF. V gene TRBV9 combines with J gene TRBJ2-3, with D unclear. Germline loops: CDR1 SGDLS, CDR2 YYNGEE. V gave up 3 bases and J gave up 3 bases, with 8 bases separating them. This CDR3 spans 13 amino acids.

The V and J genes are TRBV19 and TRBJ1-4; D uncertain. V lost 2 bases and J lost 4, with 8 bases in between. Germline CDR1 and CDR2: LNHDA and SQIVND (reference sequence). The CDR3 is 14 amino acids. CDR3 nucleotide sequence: TGTGCCAGTAGTATAAGAGAGATTAATGAAAAACTGTTTTTT. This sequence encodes CASSIREINEKLFF.

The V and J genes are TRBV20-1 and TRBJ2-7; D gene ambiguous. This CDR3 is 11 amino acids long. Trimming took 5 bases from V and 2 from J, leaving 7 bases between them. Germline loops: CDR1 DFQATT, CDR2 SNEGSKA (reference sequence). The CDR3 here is CSAAEAYEQYF. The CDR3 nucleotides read TGCAGTGCTGCCGAGGCCTACGAGCAGTACTTC.

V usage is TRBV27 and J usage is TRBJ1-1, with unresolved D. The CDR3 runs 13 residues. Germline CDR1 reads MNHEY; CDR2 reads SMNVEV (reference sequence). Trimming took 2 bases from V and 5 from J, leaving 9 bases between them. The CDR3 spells CASSLKRKTEAFF. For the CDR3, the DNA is TGTGCCAGCAGTTTAAAGAGGAAAACTGAAGCTTTCTTT.

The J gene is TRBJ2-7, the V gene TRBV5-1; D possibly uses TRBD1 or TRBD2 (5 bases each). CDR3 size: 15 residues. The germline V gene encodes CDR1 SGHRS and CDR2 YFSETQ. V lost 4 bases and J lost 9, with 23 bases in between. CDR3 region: CASSPRGLALRGQYF. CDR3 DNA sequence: TGCGCCAGCAGCCCCCGGGGCTTAGCACTACGAGGGCAGTACTTC.

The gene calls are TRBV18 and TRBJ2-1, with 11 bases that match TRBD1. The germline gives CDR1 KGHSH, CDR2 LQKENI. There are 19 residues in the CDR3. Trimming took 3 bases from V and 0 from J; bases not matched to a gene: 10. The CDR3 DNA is TGTGCCAGCTCACCGAACTTCGGACAGGGGGCGAGCTCCTACAATGAGCAGTTCTTC. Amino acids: CASSPNFGQGASSYNEQFF.

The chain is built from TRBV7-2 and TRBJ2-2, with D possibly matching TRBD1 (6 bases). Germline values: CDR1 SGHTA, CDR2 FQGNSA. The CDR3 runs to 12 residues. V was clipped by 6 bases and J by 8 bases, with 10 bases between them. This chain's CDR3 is CASRKQGGELFF. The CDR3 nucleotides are TGTGCCAGCAGAAAGCAGGGGGGGGAGCTGTTTTTT.

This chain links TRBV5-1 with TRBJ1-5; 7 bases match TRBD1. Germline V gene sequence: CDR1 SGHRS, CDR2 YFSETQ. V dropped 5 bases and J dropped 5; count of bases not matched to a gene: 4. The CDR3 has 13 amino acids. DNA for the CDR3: TGCGCCAGCAGAGGGACAGAAGATCAGCCCCAGCATTTT. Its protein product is CASRGTEDQPQHF.

CDR3 nucleotide sequence: TGTGCCAGCAGCCTGCCCAACCGGGTCCATTCCGGAAACACCATATATTTT. It translates to CASSLPNRVHSGNTIYF. This chain uses TRBV7-8 with TRBJ1-3; the D is unclear. This CDR3 has 17 residues. From germline, CDR1 is SGHVS and CDR2 FQNEAQ. Between the trimmed V and J ends, which lost 5 bases and 4 bases, there was a span of 21 bases.

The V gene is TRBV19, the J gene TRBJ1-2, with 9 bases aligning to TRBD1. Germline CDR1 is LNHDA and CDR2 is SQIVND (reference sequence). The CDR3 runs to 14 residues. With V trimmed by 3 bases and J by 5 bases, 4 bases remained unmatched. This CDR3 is CASSMGQGLYGYTF. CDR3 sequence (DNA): TGTGCCAGTAGTATGGGACAGGGTCTGTATGGCTACACCTTC.

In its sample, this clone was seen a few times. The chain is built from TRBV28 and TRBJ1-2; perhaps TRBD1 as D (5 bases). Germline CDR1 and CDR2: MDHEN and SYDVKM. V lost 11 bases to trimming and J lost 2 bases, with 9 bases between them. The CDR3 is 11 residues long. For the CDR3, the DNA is TGTGCCGGGGGACGGAACTATGGCTACACCTTC. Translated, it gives CAGGRNYGYTF.

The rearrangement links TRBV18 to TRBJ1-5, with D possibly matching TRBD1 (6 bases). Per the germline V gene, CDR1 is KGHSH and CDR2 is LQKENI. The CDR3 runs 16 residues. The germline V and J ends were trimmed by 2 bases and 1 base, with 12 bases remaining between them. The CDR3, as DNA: TGTGCCAGCTCACCAATCCGGGGGCGAAGCAATCAGCCCCAGCATTTT. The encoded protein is CASSPIRGRSNQPQHF.

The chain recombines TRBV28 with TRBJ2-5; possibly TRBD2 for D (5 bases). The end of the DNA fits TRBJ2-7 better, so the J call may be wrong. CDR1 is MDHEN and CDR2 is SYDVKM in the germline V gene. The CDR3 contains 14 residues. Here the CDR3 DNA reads TGTGCCAGCAGTTTCCCTTCCGGGGTCAACGAGCAGTACTTC. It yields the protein CASSFPSGVNEQYF.

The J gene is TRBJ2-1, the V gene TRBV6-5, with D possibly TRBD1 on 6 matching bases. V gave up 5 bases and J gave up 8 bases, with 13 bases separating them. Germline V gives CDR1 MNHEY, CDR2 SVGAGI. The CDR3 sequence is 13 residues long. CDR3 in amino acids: CASSRTGSYEQFF. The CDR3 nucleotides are TGTGCCAGCAGTCGCACAGGGTCGTATGAGCAGTTCTTC.

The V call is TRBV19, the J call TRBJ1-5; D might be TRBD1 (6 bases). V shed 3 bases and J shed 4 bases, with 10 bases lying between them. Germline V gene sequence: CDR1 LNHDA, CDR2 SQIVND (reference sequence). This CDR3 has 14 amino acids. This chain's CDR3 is CASSIGQKNQPQHF. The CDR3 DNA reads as TGTGCCAGTAGTATCGGACAGAAAAATCAGCCCCAGCATTTT.

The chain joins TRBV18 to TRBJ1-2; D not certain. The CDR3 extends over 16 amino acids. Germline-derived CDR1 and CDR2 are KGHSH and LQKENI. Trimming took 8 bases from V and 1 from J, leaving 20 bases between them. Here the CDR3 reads CASLSAGILSNYGYTF. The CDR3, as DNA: TGTGCCAGCCTTTCTGCGGGGATTTTGAGTAACTATGGCTACACCTTC.

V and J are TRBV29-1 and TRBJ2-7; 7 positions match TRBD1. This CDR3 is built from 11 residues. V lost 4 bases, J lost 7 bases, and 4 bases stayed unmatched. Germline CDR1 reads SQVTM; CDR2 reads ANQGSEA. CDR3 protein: CSVGQGWEQYF. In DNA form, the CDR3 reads TGCAGCGTTGGACAGGGTTGGGAGCAGTACTTC.

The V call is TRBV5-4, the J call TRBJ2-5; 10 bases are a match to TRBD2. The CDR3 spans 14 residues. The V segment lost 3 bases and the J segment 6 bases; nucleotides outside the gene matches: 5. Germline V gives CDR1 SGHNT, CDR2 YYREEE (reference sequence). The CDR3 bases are TGTGCCAGCAGCTCCCTAGCGGGAGTGAAGACCCAGTACTTC. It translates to CASSSLAGVKTQYF.